The 28 T cell receptor beta chains presented below share a single source sample, sequenced in a study of blood T cell repertoires in COVID-19. Some clones are missing from TCRdb's copy, which holds only in-frame ones; the method was immunoSEQ multiplex PCR. The sample yields 9,500 to 11,000 clones, 80% to 90% seen once. The sequencing input was peripheral blood. The receptors were gathered from a middle-aged man with active COVID-19.

V and J are TRBV7-9 and TRBJ1-2; D is unclear. V was shortened by 2 bases and J by 2 bases, with 9 bases between the two germline ends. CDR1 and CDR2 from the germline V gene are SEHNR and FQNEAQ (reference sequence). This CDR3 comprises 14 residues. CDR3 residues: CASSLKAANYGYTF. The DNA for the CDR3 is TGTGCCAGCAGCTTAAAGGCAGCGAACTATGGCTACACCTTC.

This clone came up once. The chain combines TRBV2 with TRBJ1-5, with 7 bases identical to TRBD1. From germline, CDR1 is SNHLY and CDR2 FYNNEI. J lost 0 bases, V lost 7 bases, and 6 bases had no gene match. The CDR3 is 15 residues long. CDR3 coding DNA: TGTGCCAGCAAAGGGGACAGCTATAGCAATCAGCCCCAGCATTTT. It is translated as CASKGDSYSNQPQHF.

The rearrangement links TRBV6-5 to TRBJ2-7; 7 nucleotides line up with TRBD1. Germline CDR1 MNHEY, CDR2 SVGAGI. V trimming: 6 bases; J trimming: 1 base; junction bases outside the gene matches: 6. CDR3 length: 14 residues. CDR3 amino acids: CASSFMGQSYEQYF. The CDR3 coding sequence is TGTGCCAGCAGCTTTATGGGACAGTCCTACGAGCAGTACTTC.

The V call is TRBV2, the J call TRBJ2-7; 12 positions agree with TRBD2. The CDR3 totals 16 residues. The germline gives CDR1 SNHLY, CDR2 FYNNEI. V shed 2 bases and J 2 bases; nucleotides not matched to a gene: 4. CDR3 DNA: TGTGCCAGCAGTGAACTAACTAGCGGGAGGCCCTACGAGCAGTACTTC. The encoded protein is CASSELTSGRPYEQYF.

The V and J genes are TRBV3-1 (or the pseudogene TRBV3-2) and TRBJ2-7, with 9 nucleotides matching TRBD2. This CDR3 has 16 amino acids. Germline V gene sequence: CDR1 LGHDT, CDR2 YNNKEL (reference sequence). With V trimmed by 1 base and J by 3 bases, 7 bases remained unmatched. The CDR3 is CASSQVTTSGVYEQYF. CDR3 nucleotides: TGTGCCAGCAGCCAAGTGACGACTAGCGGAGTCTACGAGCAGTACTTC.

CDR3 coding DNA: TGCGCCAGCAGCTTGTATACTAGCGGGAGTATGGGAGAGACCCAGTACTTC. The encoded protein is CASSLYTSGSMGETQYF. The gene calls are TRBV5-1 and TRBJ2-5; the match to TRBD2 covers 11 bases. CDR1 and CDR2 from the germline V gene are SGHRS and YFSETQ. The V gene end was trimmed by 1 base and the J gene end by 4 bases; junction bases not matched to a gene: 9. The length of the CDR3 is 17 residues.

The chain combines TRBV5-5 with TRBJ2-7; possible D gene TRBD2, 6 bases. V lost 3 bases and J 7 bases, leaving 14 bases between the germline ends. This CDR3 spans 13 amino acids. Germline assignment: CDR1 SGHKS and CDR2 YYEKEE (reference sequence). Here the CDR3 reads CASSSGDAGEQYF. The CDR3 DNA sequence: TGTGCCAGCAGCTCGGGAGACGCCGGGGAGCAGTACTTC.

Here the CDR3 reads CASSLGGRSYNEQFF. The CDR3 DNA sequence: TGTGCCAGCAGCTTAGGCGGGAGGTCCTACAATGAGCAGTTCTTC. The chain employs TRBV7-9 and TRBJ2-1; 8 nucleotides line up with TRBD2. Germline CDR1 SEHNR, CDR2 FQNEAQ (reference sequence). Trimming removed 1 base from V and 1 base from J; junction bases left unmatched: 0. The CDR3 loop spans 15 amino acids.

The chain combines TRBV29-1 with TRBJ2-5, with 15 nucleotides matching TRBD2. This CDR3 comprises 17 residues. Losses at the gene ends were 6 bases for V and 5 bases for J; bases not matched to a gene: 13. CDR1 is SQVTM and CDR2 is ANQGSEA in the germline V gene. CDR3 sequence (DNA): TGCAGCGTCGGACCGGGACTAGCGGGAGGTGTGTTTGAGACCCAGTACTTC. This codes for CSVGPGLAGGVFETQYF. Variable domain in full (rest from reference TRBV29-1 and TRBJ2-5): SAVISQKPSRDICQRGTSLTIQCQVDSQVTMMFWYRQQPGQSLTLIATANQGSEATYESGFVIDKFPISRPNLTFSTLTVSNMSPEDSSIYLCSVGPGLAGGVFETQYFGPGTRLLVL.

About this clone: The germline gene is not matched at one end of the junction; a read error may be the cause. The rearrangement links TRBV7-7 to TRBJ2-7; 9 bases line up with TRBD1. Germline V lookup: CDR1 SSHAT, CDR2 FNYEAQ (reference sequence). The CDR3 length is 14 residues. The CDR3 bases are TGTGCTAGCAGCTTGGGGACAGGGACGTACGAGCAGTACTTC. It encodes CASSLGTGTYEQYF.

V is TRBV11-2 and J is TRBJ2-1; weak D call: TRBD1 (6 bases). The CDR3 covers 13 residues. The V end was cut by 5 bases, the J end by 4 bases, with 9 bases between. CDR1 and CDR2 (germline): SGHAT, FQNNGV. The CDR3 reads CASSDGQYNEQFF. In DNA form, the CDR3 reads TGTGCCAGCAGCGATGGACAGTACAATGAGCAGTTCTTC.

The chain links TRBV5-1 to TRBJ2-7; 8 bases are shared with TRBD2. Germline values: CDR1 SGHRS, CDR2 YFSETQ. V shed 0 bases, J shed 4 bases, and the junction held 6 bases outside the gene matches. This CDR3 comprises 15 residues. CDR3 amino acids: CASSLETSGRYEQYF. CDR3 in DNA: TGCGCCAGCAGCTTGGAAACTAGCGGCAGGTACGAGCAGTACTTC.

The rearrangement uses TRBV2 and TRBJ2-3, with a possible D match to TRBD2 (5 bases). This CDR3 contains 14 residues. V shed 10 bases and J shed 6 bases, with 20 bases lying between them. The germline V gene encodes CDR1 SNHLY and CDR2 FYNNEI. CDR3 amino acids: CANPNGLAGDTQYF. DNA of the CDR3: TGTGCCAACCCGAACGGGCTAGCTGGGGATACGCAGTATTTT.

The chain carries TRBV9 and TRBJ1-2, with 7 bases identical to TRBD1. Germline V gene data show CDR1 as SGDLS and CDR2 as YYNGEE. The CDR3 totals 15 residues. V lost 4 bases to trimming and J lost 3 bases; unmatched junction nucleotides: 9. The DNA of the CDR3 is TGTGCCAGCAGCCCATATGCAGGGGGTGACTATGGCTACACCTTC. Translation: CASSPYAGGDYGYTF.

The gene calls are TRBV28 and TRBJ1-2, with D possibly TRBD1 on 6 matching bases. CDR1 and CDR2 (germline): MDHEN, SYDVKM. The V and J ends lost 4 bases and 3 bases respectively, with 15 bases between them. This CDR3 spans 15 amino acids. The CDR3 coding sequence is TGTGCCAGCAGTTCAACAGGGCGGTTTGACTATGGCTACACCTTC. This sequence encodes CASSSTGRFDYGYTF.

The chain joins TRBV14 to TRBJ2-1, with D tentatively TRBD2 (6 bases). The V end was cut by 3 bases, the J end by 3 bases, with 21 bases between. Germline V CDR1 and CDR2: SGHDN, FVKESK. CDR3 size: 18 residues. This CDR3 reads CASSHPGAPSDRYNEQFF. The CDR3 DNA sequence: TGTGCCAGCAGCCACCCCGGGGCGCCTAGCGACCGCTACAATGAGCAGTTCTTC.

The chain's CDR3 is CATSREGGSSYNEQFF. CDR3 nucleotides: TGTGCCACCAGCAGAGAGGGGGGGAGCTCCTACAATGAGCAGTTCTTC. The J gene is TRBJ2-1, the V gene TRBV15; 7 bases line up with TRBD2. From germline, CDR1 is LNHNV and CDR2 YYDKDF (reference sequence). The trim removed 0 bases at V and 0 bases at J, leaving 2 bases unmatched. The CDR3 is 16 residues long.

The chain couples TRBV28 to TRBJ2-2, with D tentatively TRBD1 (6 bases). This CDR3 region has 16 residues. The germline CDR1 and CDR2 sequences are MDHEN and SYDVKM. The V gene lost 1 base and the J gene lost 3 bases, with 12 bases spanning the gap. The CDR3 DNA reads TGTGCCAGCAGTTTATTGGGGCAGGGGTACACCGGGGAGCTGTTTTTT. Amino acids: CASSLLGQGYTGELFF. Supplemented by reference TRBV28 and TRBJ2-2, the full variable domain reads DVKVTQSSRYLVKRTGEKVFLECVQDMDHENMFWYRQDPGLGLRLIYFSYDVKMKEKGDIPEGYSVSREKKERFSLILESASTNQTSMYLCASSLLGQGYTGELFFGEGSRLTVL.

The table lists this clone with a few counts. The chain recombines TRBV2 with TRBJ2-7; TRBD1 might be the D (5 bases). Trimming stripped 3 bases from V and 0 bases from J, with 9 bases between. Germline lookup yields CDR1 SNHLY and CDR2 FYNNEI. This CDR3 contains 14 residues. The CDR3: CASSDGHFSYEQYF. DNA for the CDR3: TGTGCCAGCAGTGATGGACATTTCTCCTACGAGCAGTACTTC.

This sequence joins TRBV27 and TRBJ1-1, with D possibly being TRBD1 (5 bases). The germline V gene encodes CDR1 MNHEY and CDR2 SMNVEV (reference sequence). The CDR3 covers 15 residues. Trimming removed 0 bases at V and 4 bases at J, with 12 bases between. The CDR3 nucleotides are TGTGCCAGCAGTTTATCGGGGGGTTGGAGCACTGAAGCTTTCTTT. Amino acid sequence: CASSLSGGWSTEAFF.

This clone is medium-sized by share. The V and J genes are TRBV6-5 and TRBJ2-7; 8 bases are shared with TRBD1. CDR1 and CDR2 (germline): MNHEY, SVGAGI. The CDR3 totals 12 residues. Germline trimming cut 6 bases from V and 5 bases from J; bases unmatched to any gene: 3. The CDR3: CASRDRVHEQYF. The DNA of the CDR3 is TGTGCCAGCAGGGACAGGGTCCACGAGCAGTACTTC.

The chain couples TRBV11-2 to TRBJ1-4, with TRBD1 as a possible D gene (5 bases). From germline, CDR1 is SGHAT and CDR2 FQNNGV. This CDR3 is 15 amino acids long. The V gene lost 0 bases and the J gene lost 6 bases, with 11 bases spanning the gap. The CDR3 bases are TGTGCCAGCAGCTTAGAGACCAGGGCGCATGAAAAACTGTTTTTT. This gives the protein CASSLETRAHEKLFF.

This chain links TRBV7-9 with TRBJ1-2; D unclear. Per the germline V gene, CDR1 is SEHNR and CDR2 is FQNEAQ (reference sequence). The CDR3 is made up of 14 amino acids. V lost 1 base and J 3 bases, leaving 9 bases between the germline ends. This CDR3 reads CASSLGSEHYGYTF. CDR3 sequence (DNA): TGTGCCAGCAGCTTAGGCAGCGAGCACTATGGCTACACCTTC.

A note on this clone: The CDR3 does not close with the conserved phenylalanine or tryptophan, likely indicating a read error. The DNA is left out, because the CDR3 cannot be placed on it with certainty; the CDR3 is given as TCRdb lists it. The chain has TRBV5-1 and TRBJ1-1; the table names TRBD1, a call not compared with the DNA. CDR1 is SGHRS, CDR2 YFSETQ, per germline. The CDR3 has 12 amino acids, counting both end residues. The CDR3 protein is CASSFYINRDRA.

This chain connects TRBV6-5 to TRBJ1-2, with 9 bases matching TRBD1. After removal of 6 bases from V and 5 bases from J, the junction contained 7 bases not matched to a gene. The CDR3 is 14 amino acids. Germline loops: CDR1 MNHEY, CDR2 SVGAGI. CDR3: CASRPGQGSYGYTF. Here the CDR3 DNA reads TGTGCCAGCAGACCGGGACAGGGTTCGTATGGCTACACCTTC.

This chain joins TRBV27 and TRBJ2-7, with D possibly TRBD1 on 6 matching bases. The length of the CDR3 is 12 residues. The V gene's germline CDR1 is MNHEY and CDR2 SMNVEV (reference sequence). Trimming shortened V by 2 bases and J by 6 bases, and 8 bases separated the two germline ends. CDR3 sequence (DNA): TGTGCCAGCAGTTTAAGAGGGGGCGAGCAGTACTTC. This sequence encodes CASSLRGGEQYF.

The chain employs TRBV19 and TRBJ1-4; D call uncertain. Germline V gene sequence: CDR1 LNHDA, CDR2 SQIVND (reference sequence). CDR3 size: 13 residues. Trimming took off 7 bases at V and 4 bases at J, with 10 bases between the two ends. The CDR3 sequence is CASTKQINEKLFF. CDR3 nucleotide sequence: TGTGCCAGTACGAAACAGATTAATGAAAAACTGTTTTTT.

The V and J genes are TRBV4-2 and TRBJ2-2; 9 nucleotides align to TRBD1. With V trimmed by 1 base and J by 2 bases, 8 bases remained unmatched. This CDR3 comprises 18 residues. The V gene's germline CDR1 is LGHNA and CDR2 YNFKEQ. Here the CDR3 reads CASSQVPTGGENTGELFF. Written as DNA, the CDR3 is TGTGCCAGCAGCCAAGTTCCGACAGGGGGTGAAAACACCGGGGAGCTGTTTTTT.